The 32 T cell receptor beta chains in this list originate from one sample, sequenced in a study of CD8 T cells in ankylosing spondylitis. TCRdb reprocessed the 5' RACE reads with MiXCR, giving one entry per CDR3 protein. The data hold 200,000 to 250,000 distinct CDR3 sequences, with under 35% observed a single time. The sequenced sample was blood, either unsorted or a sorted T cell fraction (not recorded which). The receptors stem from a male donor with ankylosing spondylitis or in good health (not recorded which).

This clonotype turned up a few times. CDR3 DNA: TGCAGTGCTCTGGACCGACGTTTTTCCTACGAGCAGTACTTC. Encoded protein: CSALDRRFSYEQYF. The chain recombines TRBV20-1 with TRBJ2-7; D ambiguous. Germline CDR1 and CDR2: DFQATT and SNEGSKA (reference sequence). The CDR3 spans 14 residues. Trimming stripped 5 bases from V and 1 base from J, with 15 bases between.

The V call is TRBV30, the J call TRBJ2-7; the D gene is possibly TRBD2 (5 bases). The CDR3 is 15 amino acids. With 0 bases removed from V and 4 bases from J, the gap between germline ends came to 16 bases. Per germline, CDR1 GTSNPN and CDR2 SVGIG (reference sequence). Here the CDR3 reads CAWSVSGGEIYEQYF. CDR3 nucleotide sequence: TGTGCCTGGAGTGTATCTGGAGGAGAAATTTACGAGCAGTACTTC.

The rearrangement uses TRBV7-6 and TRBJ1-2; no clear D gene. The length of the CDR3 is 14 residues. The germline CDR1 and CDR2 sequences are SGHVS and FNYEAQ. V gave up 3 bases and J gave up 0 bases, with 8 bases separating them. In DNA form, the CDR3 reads TGTGCCAGCAGCTTTGGACCAGCTAACTATGGCTACACCTTC. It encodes CASSFGPANYGYTF.

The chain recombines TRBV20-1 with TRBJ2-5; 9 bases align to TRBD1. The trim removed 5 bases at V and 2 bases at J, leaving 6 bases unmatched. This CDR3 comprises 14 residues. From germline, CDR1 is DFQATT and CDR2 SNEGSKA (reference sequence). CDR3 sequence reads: CSALPGTGQETQYF. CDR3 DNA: TGCAGTGCTTTACCCGGGACAGGGCAAGAGACCCAGTACTTC.

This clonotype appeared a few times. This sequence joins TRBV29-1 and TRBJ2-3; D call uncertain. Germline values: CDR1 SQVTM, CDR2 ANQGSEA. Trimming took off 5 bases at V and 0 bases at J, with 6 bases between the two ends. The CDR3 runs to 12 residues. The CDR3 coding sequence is TGCAGCGTTACAATCAGCACAGATACGCAGTATTTT. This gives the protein CSVTISTDTQYF.

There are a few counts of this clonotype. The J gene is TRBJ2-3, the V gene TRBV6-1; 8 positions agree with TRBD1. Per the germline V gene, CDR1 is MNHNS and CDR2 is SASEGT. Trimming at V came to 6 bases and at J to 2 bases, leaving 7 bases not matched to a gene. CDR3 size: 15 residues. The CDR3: CASRTAGGLTDTQYF. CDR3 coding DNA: TGTGCCAGCAGAACCGCAGGGGGCCTCACAGATACGCAGTATTTT.

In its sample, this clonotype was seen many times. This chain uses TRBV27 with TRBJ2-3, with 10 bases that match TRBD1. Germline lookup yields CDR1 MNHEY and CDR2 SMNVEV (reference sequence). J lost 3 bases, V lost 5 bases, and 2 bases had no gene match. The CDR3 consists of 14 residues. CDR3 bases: TGTGCCAGCAGTCGGGACAGGGGTACAGATACGCAGTATTTT. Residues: CASSRDRGTDTQYF.

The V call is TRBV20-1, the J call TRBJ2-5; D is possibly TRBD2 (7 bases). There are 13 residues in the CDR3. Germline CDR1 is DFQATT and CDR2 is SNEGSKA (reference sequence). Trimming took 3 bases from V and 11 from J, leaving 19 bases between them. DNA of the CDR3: TGCAGTGCTAGGGGACCGGGGGGCGCGGGGCAGTACTTC. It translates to CSARGPGGAGQYF.

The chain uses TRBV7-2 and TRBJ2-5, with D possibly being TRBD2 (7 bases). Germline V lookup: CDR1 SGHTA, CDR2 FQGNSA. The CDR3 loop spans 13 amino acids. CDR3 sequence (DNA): TGTGCTGCGGGGGCGGGGATCCAAGAGACCCAGTACTTC. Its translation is CAAGAGIQETQYF.

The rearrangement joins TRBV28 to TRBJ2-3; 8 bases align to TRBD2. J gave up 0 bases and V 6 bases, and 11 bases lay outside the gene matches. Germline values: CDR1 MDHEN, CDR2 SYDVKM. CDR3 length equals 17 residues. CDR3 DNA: TGTGCCAGCAGCCCCATCCAGCGGGGGAGTAGCACAGATACGCAGTATTTT. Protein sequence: CASSPIQRGSSTDTQYF.

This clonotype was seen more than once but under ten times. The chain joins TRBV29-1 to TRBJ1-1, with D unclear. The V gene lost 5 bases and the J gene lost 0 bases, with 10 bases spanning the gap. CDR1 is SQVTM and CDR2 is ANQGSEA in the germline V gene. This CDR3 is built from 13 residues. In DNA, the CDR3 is TGCAGCGTTTATGACGGAATGAACACTGAAGCTTTCTTT. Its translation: CSVYDGMNTEAFF.

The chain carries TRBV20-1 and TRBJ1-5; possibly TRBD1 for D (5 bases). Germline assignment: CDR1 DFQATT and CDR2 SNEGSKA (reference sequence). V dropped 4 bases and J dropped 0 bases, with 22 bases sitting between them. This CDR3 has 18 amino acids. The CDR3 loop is CSATSAGALAFSNQPQHF. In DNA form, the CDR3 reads TGCAGTGCTACATCCGCCGGGGCCCTCGCCTTTAGCAATCAGCCCCAGCATTTT.

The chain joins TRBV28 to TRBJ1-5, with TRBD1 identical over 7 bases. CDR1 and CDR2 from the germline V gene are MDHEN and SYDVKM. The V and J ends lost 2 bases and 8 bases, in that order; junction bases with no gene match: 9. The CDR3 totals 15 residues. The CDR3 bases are TGTGCCAGCAGTTTACTGACAGGGCGGGCGGAGCCCCAGCATTTT. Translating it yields CASSLLTGRAEPQHF.

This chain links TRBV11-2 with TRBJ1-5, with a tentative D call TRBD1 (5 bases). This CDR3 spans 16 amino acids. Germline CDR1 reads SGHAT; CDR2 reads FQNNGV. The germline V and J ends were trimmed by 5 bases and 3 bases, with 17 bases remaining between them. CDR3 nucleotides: TGTGCCAGCAGCAGAGCCACAGGATCCCCCAATCAGCCCCAGCATTTT. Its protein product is CASSRATGSPNQPQHF.

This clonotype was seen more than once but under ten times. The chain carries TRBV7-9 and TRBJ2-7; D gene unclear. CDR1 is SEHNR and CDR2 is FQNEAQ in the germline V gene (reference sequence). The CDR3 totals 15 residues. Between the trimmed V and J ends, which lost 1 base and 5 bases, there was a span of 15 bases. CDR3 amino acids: CASSLGVRPPHEQYF. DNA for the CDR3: TGTGCCAGCAGCTTAGGGGTCAGACCTCCCCACGAGCAGTACTTC.

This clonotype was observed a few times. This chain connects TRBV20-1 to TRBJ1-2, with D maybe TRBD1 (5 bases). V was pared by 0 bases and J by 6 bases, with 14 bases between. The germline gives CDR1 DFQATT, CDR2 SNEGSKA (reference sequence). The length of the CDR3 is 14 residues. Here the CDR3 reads CSARDLGPRDGYTF. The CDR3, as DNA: TGCAGTGCTAGAGATTTGGGGCCGCGGGATGGCTACACCTTC.

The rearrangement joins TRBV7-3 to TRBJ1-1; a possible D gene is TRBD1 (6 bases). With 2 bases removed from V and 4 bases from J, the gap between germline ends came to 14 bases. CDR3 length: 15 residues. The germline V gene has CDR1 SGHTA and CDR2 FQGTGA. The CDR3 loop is CASSLSAGEGTEAFF. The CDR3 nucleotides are TGTGCCAGCAGCTTATCGGCAGGGGAGGGCACTGAAGCTTTCTTT.

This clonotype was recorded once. Written as DNA, the CDR3 is TGTGCCAGCAGCAAAGTAGTTGACAGGAGGGAGACCCAGTACTTC. Translation gives CASSKVVDRRETQYF. The chain links TRBV21-1 to TRBJ2-5; the D call in the table, TRBD1, was not verified against the DNA. TRBV21-1 is classified as a pseudogene. CDR3 length: 15 amino acids.

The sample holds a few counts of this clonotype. In nucleotides, the CDR3 is TGTGCCAGCAGCCTGTGGGGAGGGCAGCCCCAGCATTTT. Translating it yields CASSLWGGQPQHF. J is TRBJ1-5 and V is TRBV5-5, with no clear D. Germline values: CDR1 SGHKS, CDR2 YYEKEE (reference sequence). This CDR3 contains 13 residues. V lost 4 bases, J lost 7 bases, and 12 bases lay in between.

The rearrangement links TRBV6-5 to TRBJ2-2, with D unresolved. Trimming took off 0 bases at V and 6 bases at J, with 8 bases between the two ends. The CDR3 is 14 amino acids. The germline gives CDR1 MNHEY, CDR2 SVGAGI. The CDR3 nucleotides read TGTGCCAGCAGTTACTCCCCCGGTCCCGGGGAGCTGTTTTTT. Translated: CASSYSPGPGELFF.

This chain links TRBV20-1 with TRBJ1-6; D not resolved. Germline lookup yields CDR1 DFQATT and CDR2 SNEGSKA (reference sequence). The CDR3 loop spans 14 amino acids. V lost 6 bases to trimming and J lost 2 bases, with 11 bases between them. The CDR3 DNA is TGCAGTGCAACAAACGACCCCTATAATTCACCCCTCCACTTT. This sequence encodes CSATNDPYNSPLHF.

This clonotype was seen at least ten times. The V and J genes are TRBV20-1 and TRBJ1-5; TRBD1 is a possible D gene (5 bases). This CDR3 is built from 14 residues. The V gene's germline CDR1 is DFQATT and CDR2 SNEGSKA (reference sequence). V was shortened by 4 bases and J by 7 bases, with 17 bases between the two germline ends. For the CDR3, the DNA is TGCAGTGCTATCGGCGGGGCCCTAGGACAGCCCCAGCATTTT. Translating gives CSAIGGALGQPQHF.

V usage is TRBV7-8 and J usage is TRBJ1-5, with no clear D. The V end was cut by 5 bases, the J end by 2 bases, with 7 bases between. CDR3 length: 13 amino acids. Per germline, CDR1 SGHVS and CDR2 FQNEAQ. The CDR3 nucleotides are TGTGCCAGCAGCCATGGGGGCAATCAGCCCCAGCATTTT. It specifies CASSHGGNQPQHF.

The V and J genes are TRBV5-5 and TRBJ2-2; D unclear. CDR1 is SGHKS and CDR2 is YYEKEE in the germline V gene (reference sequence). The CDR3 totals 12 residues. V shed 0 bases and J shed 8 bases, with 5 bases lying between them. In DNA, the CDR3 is TGTGCCAGCAGCTTGGAAGAAGGGGAGCTGTTTTTT. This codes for CASSLEEGELFF. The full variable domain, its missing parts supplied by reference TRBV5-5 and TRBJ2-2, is DAGVTQSPTHLIKTRGQQVTLRCSPISGHKSVSWYQQVLGQGPQFIFQYYEKEERGRGNFPDRFSARQFPNYSSELNVNALLLGDSALYLCASSLEEGELFFGEGSRLTVL.

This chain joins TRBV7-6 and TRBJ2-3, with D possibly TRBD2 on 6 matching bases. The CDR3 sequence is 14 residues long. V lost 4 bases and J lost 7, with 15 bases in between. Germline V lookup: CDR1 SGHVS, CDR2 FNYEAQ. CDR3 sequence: CASSSPGVTYTQYF. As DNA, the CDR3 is TGTGCCAGCAGCTCCCCGGGGGTAACCTATACGCAGTATTTT.

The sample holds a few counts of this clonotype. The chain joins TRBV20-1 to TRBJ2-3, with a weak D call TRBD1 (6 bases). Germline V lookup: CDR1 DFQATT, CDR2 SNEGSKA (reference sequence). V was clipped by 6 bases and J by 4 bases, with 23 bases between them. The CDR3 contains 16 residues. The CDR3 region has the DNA TGCAGTGCCACGGTGGAAGGACGCACAGGGCCAGATACGCAGTATTTT. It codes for CSATVEGRTGPDTQYF.

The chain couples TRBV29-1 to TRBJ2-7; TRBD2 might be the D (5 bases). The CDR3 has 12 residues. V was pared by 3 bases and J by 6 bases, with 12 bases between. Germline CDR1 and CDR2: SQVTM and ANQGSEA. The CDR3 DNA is TGCAGCGTTGATCGGGGTGTGGGCGAGCAGTACTTC. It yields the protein CSVDRGVGEQYF.

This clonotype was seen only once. CDR3: CASLGTGEYEQYF. The CDR3 DNA follows: TGCGCCAGCTTGGGTACGGGAGAGTACGAGCAGTACTTC. The rearrangement links TRBV23-1 to TRBJ2-7; D might be TRBD2 (6 bases). TRBV23-1 is marked as an open reading frame, function uncertain. V lost 8 bases, J lost 4 bases, and 15 bases lay in between. The CDR3 is made up of 13 amino acids.

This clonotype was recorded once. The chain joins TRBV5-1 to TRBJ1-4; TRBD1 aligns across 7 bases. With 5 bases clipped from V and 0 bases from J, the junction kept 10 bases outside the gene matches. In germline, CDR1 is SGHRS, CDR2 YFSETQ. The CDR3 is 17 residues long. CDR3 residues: CASSRGQSISTNEKLFF. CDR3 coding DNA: TGCGCCAGCAGTCGGGGACAGTCGATTTCAACTAATGAAAAACTGTTTTTT.

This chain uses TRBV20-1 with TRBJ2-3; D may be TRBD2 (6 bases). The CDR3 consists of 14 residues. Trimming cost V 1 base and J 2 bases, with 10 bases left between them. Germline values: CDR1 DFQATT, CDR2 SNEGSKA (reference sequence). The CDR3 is CSARGRELTDTQYF. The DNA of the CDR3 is TGCAGTGCTAGAGGGCGGGAACTCACAGATACGCAGTATTTT.

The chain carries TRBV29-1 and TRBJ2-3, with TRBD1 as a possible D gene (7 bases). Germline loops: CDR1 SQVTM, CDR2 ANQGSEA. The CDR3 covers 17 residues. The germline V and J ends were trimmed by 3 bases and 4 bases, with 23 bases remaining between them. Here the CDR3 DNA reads TGCAGCGTTGACACAATCGACAGGGACTCTAGCGCAGATACGCAGTATTTT. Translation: CSVDTIDRDSSADTQYF.

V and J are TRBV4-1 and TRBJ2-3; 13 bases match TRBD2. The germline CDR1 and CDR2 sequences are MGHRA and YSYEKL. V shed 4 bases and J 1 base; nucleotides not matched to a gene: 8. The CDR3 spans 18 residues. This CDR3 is CASSLTPGLAGRTDTQYF. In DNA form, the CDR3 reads TGCGCCAGCAGCCTCACACCGGGACTAGCGGGACGCACAGATACGCAGTATTTT.